These 32 T cell receptor beta chains came from one sample sequenced in a study of blood T cell repertoires in COVID-19. The protocol was immunoSEQ multiplex PCR, while the TCRdb copy is restricted to in-frame clones and leaves out a portion. This sample has tens of thousands of clones, with 70% to 90% found just once. Sequenced input: peripheral blood. The receptors here all came from a woman of 80 years or more with active or convalescent COVID-19.

The chain is built from TRBV27 and TRBJ2-1, with 8 bases aligning to TRBD2. The CDR3 length is 15 residues. The J segment lost 7 bases and the V segment lost 6 bases, leaving 11 bases of the junction unmatched. Looked up from germline, CDR1 is MNHEY and CDR2 is SMNVEV (reference sequence). CDR3 DNA sequence: TGTGCCAGCAGCAGCGCCCCGGGACTAGTGAATGAGCAGTTCTTC. Its translation: CASSSAPGLVNEQFF.

DNA for the CDR3: TGCGCCAGCAGCTTAGACGGACAGGGCGTAGCTGAAGCTTTCTTT. It specifies CASSLDGQGVAEAFF. This chain uses TRBV5-1 with TRBJ1-1, with 8 bases lining up with TRBD1. Trimming cost V 2 bases and J 6 bases; bases outside gene matches: 9. This CDR3 region has 15 residues. The germline V gene has CDR1 SGHRS and CDR2 YFSETQ.

This chain joins TRBV12-3 or TRBV12-4 and TRBJ1-2; the match to TRBD1 covers 8 bases. This CDR3 region has 13 residues. Trimming at V came to 6 bases and at J to 8 bases, leaving 8 bases not matched to a gene. CDR3 amino acids: CASRETGVGGYTF. In nucleotides, the CDR3 is TGTGCCAGCAGGGAGACAGGGGTAGGAGGCTACACCTTC.

The chain is built from TRBV24-1 and TRBJ1-5, with 11 nucleotides matching TRBD1. The CDR3 consists of 16 residues. V lost 3 bases, J lost 1 base, and 1 base stayed unmatched. Germline V gene data show CDR1 as KGHDR and CDR2 as SFDVKD. CDR3 residues: CATSDGQGASNQPQHF. CDR3 nucleotide sequence: TGTGCCACCAGTGATGGACAGGGGGCCAGCAATCAGCCCCAGCATTTT.

This clone has just one count. The chain couples TRBV6-6 to TRBJ2-5; tentatively, D is TRBD2 (5 bases). The V gene's germline CDR1 is MNHNY and CDR2 SVGAGI (reference sequence). CDR3 length equals 14 residues. The V and J ends lost 0 bases and 4 bases respectively, with 9 bases between them. The CDR3 loop is CASSYSLRGETQYF. The CDR3 region has the DNA TGTGCCAGCAGTTACTCGCTCCGGGGAGAGACCCAGTACTTC.

The chain uses TRBV13 and TRBJ2-1; D is perhaps TRBD2 (6 bases). The V end was cut by 3 bases, the J end by 2 bases, with 14 bases between. Germline CDR1 is PRHDT and CDR2 is FYEKMQ (reference sequence). This CDR3 is 16 amino acids long. The DNA for the CDR3 is TGTGCCAGCAGCTTTTGGGGAGGAGGGCCCTACAATGAGCAGTTCTTC. This translates into CASSFWGGGPYNEQFF.

The genes are TRBV18 and TRBJ1-2; 9 positions agree with TRBD1. The CDR3 is made up of 15 amino acids. Germline V lookup: CDR1 KGHSH, CDR2 LQKENI. After removal of 2 bases from V and 0 bases from J, the junction contained 1 base not matched to a gene. The CDR3 nucleotides are TGTGCCAGCTCACCAACAGGGGGCCCTAACTATGGCTACACCTTC. It yields the protein CASSPTGGPNYGYTF.

The rearrangement joins TRBV28 to TRBJ2-5; TRBD1 aligns across 7 bases. CDR1 and CDR2 (germline): MDHEN, SYDVKM. The CDR3 loop spans 14 amino acids. Trimming at V came to 2 bases and at J to 4 bases, leaving 4 bases not matched to a gene. CDR3 in DNA: TGTGCCAGCAGTTTAACCACAGGGGTAGAGACCCAGTACTTC. Translated, it gives CASSLTTGVETQYF.

The chain employs TRBV9 and TRBJ2-3; D is undetermined. The CDR3 runs 12 residues. V was shortened by 4 bases and J by 4 bases, with 7 bases between the two germline ends. Germline values: CDR1 SGDLS, CDR2 YYNGEE. CDR3 amino acids: CASSPRADTQYF. The CDR3 DNA reads TGTGCCAGCAGCCCCCGCGCAGATACGCAGTATTTT.

The gene calls are TRBV7-2 and TRBJ2-7; 8 bases agree with TRBD1. CDR3 length: 18 amino acids. The V gene's germline CDR1 is SGHTA and CDR2 FQGNSA. J lost 2 bases, V lost 4 bases, and 16 bases had no gene match. DNA for the CDR3: TGTGCCAGCAGCTATACAGGGGGACCGGGCGGGCTTACCTACGAGCAGTACTTC. This gives the protein CASSYTGGPGGLTYEQYF.

The rearrangement uses TRBV7-2 and TRBJ1-2; 7 bases are a match to TRBD1. The CDR3 contains 14 residues. Germline V lookup: CDR1 SGHTA, CDR2 FQGNSA. After removal of 1 base from V and 4 bases from J, the junction contained 3 bases not matched to a gene. CDR3 in DNA: TGTGCCAGCAGCTTAGGGACAGGTCGCTATGGCTACACCTTC. Protein: CASSLGTGRYGYTF.

Here the CDR3 reads CASSPETGGDEKLFF. CDR3 DNA sequence: TGCGCCAGCAGCCCGGAGACAGGGGGTGATGAAAAACTGTTTTTT. The chain carries TRBV4-3 and TRBJ1-4, with TRBD1 matching over 9 bases. The CDR3 runs 15 residues. The V and J ends lost 4 bases and 6 bases, in that order; junction bases with no gene match: 6. In germline, CDR1 is LGHNA, CDR2 YSLEER.

The chain couples TRBV6-5 to TRBJ1-4, with D perhaps TRBD1 (6 bases). Germline CDR1 and CDR2: MNHEY and SVGAGI. The CDR3 consists of 15 residues. Trimming removed 0 bases from V and 8 bases from J, with 13 bases in between. CDR3 in amino acids: CASSYSSQGMEKLFF. CDR3 bases: TGTGCCAGCAGTTACTCGTCCCAGGGGATGGAAAAACTGTTTTTT.

V is TRBV2 and J is TRBJ1-5, with a possible D match to TRBD1 (5 bases). The ends were cut back, 1 base at V and 1 base at J, with 8 bases in the middle. Germline-derived CDR1 and CDR2 are SNHLY and FYNNEI. The CDR3 spans 15 residues. CDR3 sequence: CASSEEGLSNQPQHF. CDR3 coding DNA: TGTGCCAGCAGTGAAGAGGGACTGAGCAATCAGCCCCAGCATTTT.

This rearrangement joins TRBV5-8 to TRBJ2-7; no reliable D call. The CDR3 spans 10 residues. The V gene lost 3 bases and the J gene lost 7 bases, with 5 bases spanning the gap. Germline-derived CDR1 and CDR2 are SGHTS and YDEGEE. The CDR3 protein is CASSSPEQYF. The CDR3 coding sequence is TGTGCCAGCAGCTCCCCAGAGCAGTACTTC.

This clone was recorded once. The J gene is TRBJ2-1, the V gene TRBV24-1, with 9 bases that match TRBD2. The CDR3 spans 13 residues. CDR1 is KGHDR and CDR2 is SFDVKD in the germline V gene. V lost 9 bases, J lost 9 bases, and 8 bases stayed unmatched. This chain's CDR3 is CATEAGGAGEQFF. The CDR3 DNA sequence: TGTGCCACCGAGGCGGGGGGGGCTGGTGAGCAGTTCTTC.

For this clone: The junction departs from germline at one end; a sequencing error may be responsible. This chain links TRBV4-3 with TRBJ1-2, with D maybe TRBD1 (5 bases). Per germline, CDR1 LGHNA and CDR2 YSLEER. The CDR3 runs to 14 residues. CDR3 amino acids: CASSQRLSDSINTF. The CDR3, as DNA: TGCGCCAGCAGCCAAAGACTGAGCGACAGCATCAACACTTTC.

The chain employs TRBV6-2 or TRBV6-3 and TRBJ2-1; D call uncertain. Trimming took off 3 bases at V and 9 bases at J, with 12 bases between the two ends. The CDR3 spans 13 residues. CDR1 and CDR2 from the germline V gene are MNHEY and SVGEGT. DNA for the CDR3: TGTGCCAGCAGTTATATAATCGGGTTTGAGCAGTTCTTC. This gives the protein CASSYIIGFEQFF.

This clone was observed a handful of times. The chain employs TRBV20-1 and TRBJ1-1; a possible D gene is TRBD1 (6 bases). Per the germline V gene, CDR1 is DFQATT and CDR2 is SNEGSKA (reference sequence). The length of the CDR3 is 13 residues. V was cut by 3 bases and J by 4 bases, with 12 bases left in between. CDR3 coding DNA: TGCAGTGCTAGTGGACAGCGGGGCACTGAAGCTTTCTTT. Protein: CSASGQRGTEAFF.

The chain employs TRBV24-1 and TRBJ2-5; 7 bases agree with TRBD2. J lost 4 bases, V lost 3 bases, and 7 bases had no gene match. CDR3 size: 15 residues. Germline V gives CDR1 KGHDR, CDR2 SFDVKD. CDR3 in DNA: TGTGCCACCAGTGATCCTCCTAGCGGAATAGAGACCCAGTACTTC. Protein product: CATSDPPSGIETQYF.

The rearrangement joins TRBV7-8 to TRBJ1-2; D remains ambiguous. CDR1 is SGHVS, CDR2 FQNEAQ, per germline. The germline V and J ends were trimmed by 1 base and 8 bases, with 14 bases remaining between them. This CDR3 has 14 residues. DNA for the CDR3: TGTGCCAGCAGCTTAGATAGTCCGGGAGGCGGCTACACCTTC. It specifies CASSLDSPGGGYTF.

The V call is TRBV7-2, the J call TRBJ1-6; 9 nucleotides match TRBD1. Per germline, CDR1 SGHTA and CDR2 FQGNSA. The CDR3 is 15 amino acids. J gave up 6 bases and V 3 bases, and 3 bases lay outside the gene matches. CDR3 sequence reads: CASSFPGQGNSPLHF. The CDR3 region has the DNA TGTGCCAGCAGCTTTCCGGGACAGGGTAATTCACCCCTCCACTTT.

This chain uses TRBV18 with TRBJ2-7; no clear D gene. Germline CDR1 KGHSH, CDR2 LQKENI. The CDR3 is made up of 16 amino acids. V dropped 3 bases and J dropped 0 bases, with 15 bases sitting between them. CDR3 region: CASSPKTAYFSYEQYF. DNA for the CDR3: TGTGCCAGCTCACCGAAAACAGCCTATTTCTCCTACGAGCAGTACTTC. The full variable domain, in which reference TRBV18 and TRBJ2-7 provide the parts outside the CDR3, is NAGVMQNPRHLVRRRGQEARLRCSPMKGHSHVYWYRQLPEEGLKFMVYLQKENIIDESGMPKERFSAEFPKEGPSILRIQQVVRGDSAAYFCASSPKTAYFSYEQYFGPGTRLTVT.

V and J are TRBV7-2 and TRBJ1-1, with TRBD1 identical over 8 bases. The ends lost 5 bases at V and 11 bases at J; junction bases unmatched: 16. The CDR3 loop spans 15 amino acids. The germline gives CDR1 SGHTA, CDR2 FQGNSA. This CDR3 reads CASSPPGQGAHRAFF. In DNA form, the CDR3 reads TGTGCCAGCAGCCCACCGGGGCAGGGGGCACACAGGGCTTTCTTT.

CDR3 amino acids: CASSYKKGLSNQPQHF. In nucleotides, the CDR3 is TGTGCCAGCAGTTACAAGAAGGGACTGAGCAATCAGCCCCAGCATTTT. The rearrangement uses TRBV6-2 or TRBV6-3 and TRBJ1-5, with D possibly being TRBD1 (5 bases). Trimming took off 2 bases at V and 1 base at J, with 12 bases between the two ends. Germline lookup yields CDR1 MNHEY and CDR2 SVGEGT. The CDR3 is made up of 16 amino acids.

The chain recombines TRBV6-1 with TRBJ1-1; TRBD1 might be the D (5 bases). V dropped 0 bases and J dropped 1 base, with 9 bases sitting between them. Per germline, CDR1 MNHNS and CDR2 SASEGT. The CDR3 has 15 residues. CDR3 DNA sequence: TGTGCCAGCAGTGAAGCAGCAGGACAGAACACTGAAGCTTTCTTT. Encoded protein: CASSEAAGQNTEAFF.

This chain uses TRBV18 with TRBJ1-6; no clear D. V dropped 6 bases and J dropped 12 bases, with 15 bases sitting between them. In germline, CDR1 is KGHSH, CDR2 LQKENI. The CDR3 runs to 13 residues. CDR3: CASSPRFGEPLHF. The CDR3 nucleotides are TGTGCCAGCTCCCCCCGGTTTGGAGAACCCCTCCACTTT. Based on the CDR3 plus reference TRBV18 and TRBJ1-6, the full variable domain is NAGVMQNPRHLVRRRGQEARLRCSPMKGHSHVYWYRQLPEEGLKFMVYLQKENIIDESGMPKERFSAEFPKEGPSILRIQQVVRGDSAAYFCASSPRFGEPLHFGNGTRLTVT.

This chain uses TRBV7-3 with TRBJ2-3; the match to TRBD1 covers 7 bases. Germline CDR1 reads SGHTA; CDR2 reads FQGTGA. This CDR3 region has 14 residues. With V trimmed by 3 bases and J by 4 bases, 4 bases remained unmatched. CDR3 DNA sequence: TGTGCCAGCAGCTTGCGACAGGGCGCAGATACGCAGTATTTT. Protein sequence: CASSLRQGADTQYF.

V usage is TRBV19 and J usage is TRBJ2-5, with TRBD2 matching over 9 bases. The CDR3 is 16 residues long. Trimming cost V 5 bases and J 2 bases; bases outside gene matches: 9. Germline lookup yields CDR1 LNHDA and CDR2 SQIVND (reference sequence). CDR3 residues: CASSPSAGGWQETQYF. The CDR3, as DNA: TGTGCCAGTAGTCCATCGGCGGGAGGGTGGCAAGAGACCCAGTACTTC.

In DNA, the CDR3 is TGTGCCACCTCGAGGATAACTAATGAAAAACTGTTTTTT. This codes for CATSRITNEKLFF. This chain links TRBV28 with TRBJ1-4; D gene uncertain. CDR1 is MDHEN and CDR2 is SYDVKM in the germline V gene. The CDR3 runs 13 residues. V lost 10 bases and J 1 base, leaving 10 bases between the germline ends.

The rearrangement joins TRBV24-1 to TRBJ1-5, with TRBD1 as a possible D gene (6 bases). CDR3 length equals 18 residues. Germline V CDR1 and CDR2: KGHDR, SFDVKD. Trimming stripped 3 bases from V and 0 bases from J, with 17 bases between. CDR3 in amino acids: CATSDAGQSWYSNQPQHF. CDR3 bases: TGTGCCACCAGTGATGCCGGACAGTCGTGGTATAGCAATCAGCCCCAGCATTTT.

J is TRBJ1-2 and V is TRBV21-1. TRBV21-1 is recorded as a pseudogene. The CDR3 extends over 14 amino acids. The CDR3 loop reads CASSNSGKNYGYTF. The CDR3 nucleotides are TGTGCCAGCAGCAACTCGGGGAAGAACTATGGCTACACCTTC.